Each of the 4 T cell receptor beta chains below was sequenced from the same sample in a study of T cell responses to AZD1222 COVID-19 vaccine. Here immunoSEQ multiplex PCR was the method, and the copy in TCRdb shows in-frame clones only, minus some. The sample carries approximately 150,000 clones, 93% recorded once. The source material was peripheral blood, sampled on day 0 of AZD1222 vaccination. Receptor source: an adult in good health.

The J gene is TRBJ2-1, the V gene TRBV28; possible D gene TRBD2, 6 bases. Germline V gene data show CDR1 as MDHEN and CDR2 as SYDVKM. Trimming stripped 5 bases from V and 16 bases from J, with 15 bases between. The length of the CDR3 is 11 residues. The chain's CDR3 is CASSLTGVKFF. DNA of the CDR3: TGTGCCAGCAGTCTTACGGGGGTTAAATTCTTC.

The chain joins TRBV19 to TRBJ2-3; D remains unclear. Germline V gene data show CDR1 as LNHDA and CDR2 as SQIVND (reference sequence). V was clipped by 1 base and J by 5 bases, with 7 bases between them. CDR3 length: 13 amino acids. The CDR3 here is CASSIAWGDTQYF. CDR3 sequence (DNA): TGTGCCAGTAGTATAGCTTGGGGAGATACGCAGTATTTT.

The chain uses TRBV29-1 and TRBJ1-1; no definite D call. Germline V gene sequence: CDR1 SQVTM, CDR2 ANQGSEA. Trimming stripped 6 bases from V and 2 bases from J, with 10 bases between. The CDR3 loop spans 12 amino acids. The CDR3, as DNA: TGCAGCGTCTGGTTGGTAAACACTGAAGCTTTCTTT. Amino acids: CSVWLVNTEAFF.

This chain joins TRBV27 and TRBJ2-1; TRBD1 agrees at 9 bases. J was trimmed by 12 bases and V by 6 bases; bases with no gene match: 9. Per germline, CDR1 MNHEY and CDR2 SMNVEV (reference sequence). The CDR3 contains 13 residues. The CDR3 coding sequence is TGTGCCAGCAGGGTACAGGGGGCTTCCGTGCAGTTCTTC. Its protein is CASRVQGASVQFF.